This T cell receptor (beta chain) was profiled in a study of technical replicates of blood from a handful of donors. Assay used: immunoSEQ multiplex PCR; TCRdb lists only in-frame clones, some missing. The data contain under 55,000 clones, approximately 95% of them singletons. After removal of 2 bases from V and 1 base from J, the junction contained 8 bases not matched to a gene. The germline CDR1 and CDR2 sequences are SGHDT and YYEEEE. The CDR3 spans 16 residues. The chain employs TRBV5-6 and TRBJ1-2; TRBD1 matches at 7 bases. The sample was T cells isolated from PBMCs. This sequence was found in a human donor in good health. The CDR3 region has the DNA TGTGCCAGCAGCTTAGGGGACAGAGATTTTAACTATGGCTACACCTTC. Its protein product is CASSLGDRDFNYGYTF.